The T cell receptor (beta chain) under discussion was sequenced for a study of T cells in Graves' hyperthyroidism and ophthalmopathy. The CDR3 consists of 15 residues. Trimming cost V 0 bases and J 7 bases, with 10 bases left between them. Germline loops: CDR1 SGHTA, CDR2 FQGNSA. The CDR3 regions of TCR beta were amplified from RNA transcripts. The HTBI primer set served for first-round RT-PCR of the TCR CDR3. TCRdb reanalysed the multiplex PCR reads using MiXCR and keeps one entry per CDR3 protein. This sample has about 520,000 distinct CDR3 sequences, with around a quarter found just once. What was sequenced was blood. This rearrangement joins TRBV7-2 to TRBJ1-6; D gene ambiguous. The receptor was derived from a woman aged 25 to 39 with Graves' ophthalmopathy. Written as DNA, the CDR3 is TGTGCCAGCAGCTTAGCCCCCGGCACCAATTCACCCCTCCACTTT. Encoded protein: CASSLAPGTNSPLHF.